This T cell receptor (beta chain) was sequenced for a study of T cell clonotyping in hematopoietic cell transplantation. CDR3 length equals 15 residues. Trimming stripped 5 bases from V and 6 bases from J, with 17 bases between. Germline V gene sequence: CDR1 LNHNV, CDR2 YYDKDF (reference sequence). Assay used: immunoSEQ multiplex PCR; TCRdb lists only in-frame clones, some missing. The table records approximately 25,000 clones, approximately 94% of them present only once. The sequence derives from a man aged 50-60 years in good health. Some clones in this sample may be carry-over from other donors' samples. The specimen sequenced was peripheral blood mononuclear cells. The chain carries TRBV15 and TRBJ1-5, with D hard to call. CDR3 loop: CATSSRVGRIQPQHF. The DNA for the CDR3 is TGTGCCACCAGCTCAAGGGTGGGGAGGATTCAGCCCCAGCATTTT.